Listed below are T cell receptor beta chains from one sample, sequenced in a study of blood T cell repertoires in COVID-19. Measured with immunoSEQ multiplex PCR; TCRdb has only the in-frame clones, and not every one. The repertoire holds fewer than 75,000 clones, with roughly nine tenths as singletons. The sample taken for sequencing was peripheral blood. These receptor sequences come from a middle-aged man with active COVID-19. CDR3s include the opening cysteine and the closing phenylalanine or tryptophan. The order of the fields is D gene, clone size, J gene, V gene, CDR3 DNA, CDR3 protein. A D gene is named only where the DNA matches it firmly. Rows may omit the clone size; those that give it use once, few, many or a size class.

D: TRBD2
size: NA
J: TRBJ2-1
V: TRBV7-3
DNA: TGTGCCAGCAGCCTAACCCGGACTAGCCACAATGAGCAGTTCTTC
CDR3: CASSLTRTSHNEQFF

D: TRBD1
size: NA
J: TRBJ1-2
V: TRBV5-1
DNA: TGCGCCAGCAGCTTCGACAGGGGGGCCCGATCGGCCCACTTC
CDR3: CASSFDRGARSAHF

D: TRBD1
size: NA
J: TRBJ1-1
V: TRBV5-1
DNA: TGCGCCAGCAGCTTGGGACCTCACAGGGGAGGCACTGAAGCTTTCTTT
CDR3: CASSLGPHRGGTEAFF

D: NA
size: NA
J: TRBJ1-5
V: TRBV28
DNA: TGTGCCAGCAGTTCCGGACTGGGGAATCAGCCCCAGCATTTT
CDR3: CASSSGLGNQPQHF

D: NA
size: NA
J: TRBJ2-1
V: TRBV6-6
DNA: TGTGCCAGCAGTTACCCTACAGGGACCTCCTACAATGAGCAGTTCTTC
CDR3: CASSYPTGTSYNEQFF

D: NA
size: NA
J: TRBJ1-6
V: TRBV10-3
DNA: TGTGCCACCGCCATGAGCGGGGACGGTTCACCCCTCCACTTT
CDR3: CATAMSGDGSPLHF

D: TRBD1
size: NA
J: TRBJ1-2
V: TRBV2
DNA: TGTGCCAGCAGTGGGGGACAGTCCAATGGCTACACCTTC
CDR3: CASSGGQSNGYTF

D: NA
size: NA
J: TRBJ2-7
V: TRBV21-1
DNA: TGTGCCAGCAGCAAAGAGGGGACAATCAGAGGGTACGAGCAGTACTTC
CDR3: CASSKEGTIRGYEQYF

D: NA
size: NA
J: TRBJ1-1
V: TRBV10-3
DNA: TGTGCCATCAGTGAGCGGGGTTCTTACACTGAAGCTTTCTTT
CDR3: CAISERGSYTEAFF

D: TRBD1
size: NA
J: TRBJ1-1
V: TRBV6-5
DNA: TGTGCCAGCAGAGGGACAGGGGGAGGAACTGAAGCTTTCTTT
CDR3: CASRGTGGGTEAFF

D: NA
size: NA
J: TRBJ2-5
V: TRBV3-1/TRBV3-2
DNA: TGTGCCAGCAGCCAATCGAACGGGGGTACGGAGACCCAGTACTTC
CDR3: CASSQSNGGTETQYF

D: NA
size: few
J: TRBJ2-2
V: TRBV25-1
DNA: TGTGCCAGCAGTGGGACGAGGACACAAGCGAACACCGGGGAGCTGTTTTTT
CDR3: CASSGTRTQANTGELFF

D: NA
size: NA
J: TRBJ1-3
V: TRBV9
DNA: TGTGCCAGCAGCGTAGCTCCAGACTCTGGAAACACCATATATTTT
CDR3: CASSVAPDSGNTIYF

D: NA
size: once
J: TRBJ2-7
V: TRBV9
DNA: TGTGCCAGCAGCAAAGGACTGACTTACGAGCAGTACTTC
CDR3: CASSKGLTYEQYF

D: NA
size: few
J: TRBJ2-7
V: TRBV21-1
DNA: TGTGCCAGCAGCAAAGGCTCCAAGGACAGGCTTACCTACGAGCAGTACTTC
CDR3: CASSKGSKDRLTYEQYF

D: NA
size: NA
J: TRBJ2-7
V: TRBV6-5
DNA: TGTGCCAGCAGATTGGGCCCTCTGTGGGACGAGCAGTACTTC
CDR3: CASRLGPLWDEQYF

D: TRBD1
size: few
J: TRBJ2-3
V: TRBV5-6
DNA: TGTGCCAGCAGCCACGGGGGGACAGGGTTGGATACGCAGTATTTT
CDR3: CASSHGGTGLDTQYF

D: NA
size: once
J: TRBJ2-6
V: TRBV29-1
DNA: TGCAGCGTTGGACAGTACTCTGGGGCCAACGTCCTGACTTTC
CDR3: CSVGQYSGANVLTF

D: NA
size: NA
J: TRBJ2-7
V: TRBV5-1
DNA: TGCGCCAGCAGCTTCGAGGGTCTCTACGAGCAGTACTTC
CDR3: CASSFEGLYEQYF

D: TRBD1
size: NA
J: TRBJ1-5
V: TRBV5-6
DNA: TGTGCCAGCAGCTTGGGACAGGGGGCAGGGAATCAGCCCCAGCATTTT
CDR3: CASSLGQGAGNQPQHF

D: TRBD1
size: NA
J: TRBJ1-5
V: TRBV18
DNA: TGTGCCAGCTCAACAGGACAGGGGGCGGCCCAGCCCCAGCATTTT
CDR3: CASSTGQGAAQPQHF

D: TRBD1
size: NA
J: TRBJ1-4
V: TRBV19
DNA: TGTGCCAGTAGTATGGACAGGGGGGTTGAAAAACTGTTTTTT
CDR3: CASSMDRGVEKLFF

D: NA
size: NA
J: TRBJ1-1
V: TRBV11-3
DNA: TGTGCCAGCAGCTTAGGCCGGGACATTAGGCTGAAAGCTTTCTTT
CDR3: CASSLGRDIRLKAFF

D: TRBD2
size: NA
J: TRBJ2-3
V: TRBV5-1
DNA: TGCGCCAGCAGACGTAGCGGGAGTGGTGATACGCAGTATTTT
CDR3: CASRRSGSGDTQYF

D: NA
size: NA
J: TRBJ2-1
V: TRBV12-5
DNA: TGTGCTAGTGGCCCCGGGAGCTCCTACAATGAGCAGTTCTTC
CDR3: CASGPGSSYNEQFF

D: TRBD2
size: NA
J: TRBJ2-7
V: TRBV7-2
DNA: TGTGCCAGCAGCGCCTCAATCGCGGGAGGGTCCTACGAGCAGTACTTC
CDR3: CASSASIAGGSYEQYF

D: NA
size: once
J: TRBJ2-7
V: TRBV7-2
DNA: TGTGCCAGCAGCCCCCCTCAGGGACACAGCTACGAGCAGTACTTC
CDR3: CASSPPQGHSYEQYF

D: TRBD1
size: NA
J: TRBJ1-2
V: TRBV15
DNA: TGTGCCACAAACCGGGACAGAGCGTACTATGGCTACACCTTC
CDR3: CATNRDRAYYGYTF

D: TRBD2
size: NA
J: TRBJ2-7
V: TRBV27
DNA: TGTGCCAGCAGTTTTACTAGCGGGGGGTTTAACGAGCAGTACTTC
CDR3: CASSFTSGGFNEQYF